This T cell receptor beta chain was identified in a study of cytomegalovirus exposure and HLA in healthy donors. Study-level findings and limits: In presence/absence analyses, roughly uniform sequencing depth across donors was assumed. Reports credit the classifier with highly specific, highly sensitive diagnosis of cytomegalovirus status. V- and J-gene trimming in TCR beta was tied to a missense DCLRE1C variant by an analysis performed later.

This clone was observed a single time. Its antigen is undetermined. The PCR had 60 Vbeta and 13 Jbeta primers. Clones were read by immunoSEQ multiplex PCR, and TCRdb kept only the in-frame ones, dropping some. The repertoire consists of 90,000 to 110,000 clones, with under 80% occurring once and the leading ten covering roughly 8.6%. CDR1 is MDHEN, CDR2 SYDVKM, per germline. This CDR3 spans 12 amino acids. V was clipped by 11 bases and J by 3 bases, with 11 bases between them. Sample: PBMCs. The gene calls are TRBV28 and TRBJ2-1; tentative D call: TRBD2 (7 bases). This TCR came from a woman in her forties in good health and CMV-seropositive. The CDR3 DNA sequence: TGTGCCCTGGGGGGGCTCTACAATGAGCAGTTCTTC. Translated, it gives CALGGLYNEQFF.